Below are 27 T cell receptor beta chains sequenced from a single sample in a study of T cell responses to AZD1222 COVID-19 vaccine. Produced via immunoSEQ multiplex PCR; TCRdb's table is partial and in-frame only. The table has about 110,000 clones, roughly 88% seen once. Sequencing was performed on peripheral blood, taken on day 0 of MenACWY control vaccination. The receptors shown here come from an adult in good health.

The genes are TRBV28 and TRBJ1-1, with D possibly matching TRBD1 (6 bases). Trimming shortened V by 4 bases and J by 0 bases, and 9 bases separated the two germline ends. The CDR3 sequence is 14 residues long. The germline V gene encodes CDR1 MDHEN and CDR2 SYDVKM. The CDR3 is CASSSGALNTEAFF. Here the CDR3 DNA reads TGTGCCAGCAGTTCAGGGGCTCTGAACACTGAAGCTTTCTTT.

The chain joins TRBV10-3 to TRBJ1-3, with a possible D match to TRBD1 (5 bases). This CDR3 region has 15 residues. Germline V gene sequence: CDR1 ENHRY, CDR2 SYGVKD. The V end lost 4 bases, the J end lost 4 bases, and 14 bases lay between the germline ends. The CDR3 DNA follows: TGTGCCATCAGTGGGGGTTCAGGGACCGGAAACACCATATATTTT. Its protein product is CAISGGSGTGNTIYF.

The chain employs TRBV18 and TRBJ1-4, with a possible D match to TRBD1 (5 bases). The length of the CDR3 is 13 residues. Germline CDR1 and CDR2: KGHSH and LQKENI. Trimming removed 10 bases from V and 5 bases from J, with 14 bases in between. The CDR3 DNA is TGTGCCACCCGAAGGGACCCAAATGAAAAACTGTTTTTT. Protein product: CATRRDPNEKLFF.

This clone occurred once. The genes are TRBV4-2 and TRBJ1-1; D call uncertain. This CDR3 region has 14 residues. Germline V lookup: CDR1 LGHNA, CDR2 YNFKEQ. V lost 1 base and J 1 base, leaving 7 bases between the germline ends. Written as DNA, the CDR3 is TGTGCCAGCAGCCAAGGAACCGAGAACACTGAAGCTTTCTTT. The encoded protein is CASSQGTENTEAFF.

CDR3 bases: TGTGCCAGCAGTGATTATGGGGGGCGCGTTCAGCCCCAGCATTTT. Its translation is CASSDYGGRVQPQHF. The chain combines TRBV6-1 with TRBJ1-5; D might be TRBD1 (6 bases). CDR1 is MNHNS and CDR2 is SASEGT in the germline V gene. V lost 3 bases and J lost 6, with 15 bases in between. CDR3 size: 15 residues.

This rearrangement joins TRBV13 to TRBJ2-7, with TRBD2 matching 8 bases. The V gene's germline CDR1 is PRHDT and CDR2 FYEKMQ (reference sequence). The CDR3 runs to 16 residues. V lost 5 bases and J lost 2; bases outside the gene matches: 11. The CDR3 reads CASSPNQAGATYEQYF. CDR3 bases: TGTGCCAGCAGCCCAAACCAAGCGGGGGCTACCTACGAGCAGTACTTC.

This sequence joins TRBV3-1 (or the pseudogene TRBV3-2) and TRBJ2-3; D assignment may be TRBD1 or TRBD2 (5 bases each). V was cut by 0 bases and J by 2 bases, with 12 bases left in between. Germline-derived CDR1 and CDR2 are LGHDT and YNNKEL (reference sequence). The CDR3 runs 16 residues. The CDR3 sequence is CASSQDWGTLTDTQYF. The CDR3 DNA sequence: TGTGCCAGCAGCCAAGATTGGGGGACCCTCACAGATACGCAGTATTTT.

V gene TRBV5-6 combines with J gene TRBJ2-1; D ambiguous. This CDR3 region has 17 residues. Germline V CDR1 and CDR2: SGHDT, YYEEEE. The V and J ends lost 2 bases and 0 bases respectively, with 15 bases between them. The CDR3 DNA sequence: TGTGCCAGCAGCTTTGCCCTTCTACCCAGCTCCTACAATGAGCAGTTCTTC. It translates to CASSFALLPSSYNEQFF.

V gene TRBV5-1 combines with J gene TRBJ2-1, with D maybe TRBD2 (7 bases). With 1 base removed from V and 6 bases from J, the gap between germline ends came to 14 bases. Germline V gene sequence: CDR1 SGHRS, CDR2 YFSETQ. The CDR3 sequence is 15 residues long. The CDR3 nucleotides read TGCGCCAGCAGCTTGTTCGGCGGGGGCCCCAATGAGCAGTTCTTC. It yields the protein CASSLFGGGPNEQFF.

The J gene is TRBJ2-7, the V gene TRBV28; TRBD1 matches 7 bases. CDR3 length equals 15 residues. V was pared by 6 bases and J by 4 bases, with 12 bases of the junction left unmatched. Germline CDR1 and CDR2: MDHEN and SYDVKM. The CDR3 loop is CASSHHKTGPYEQYF. CDR3 nucleotides: TGTGCCAGCAGCCACCACAAGACAGGGCCTTACGAGCAGTACTTC.

The rearrangement joins TRBV28 to TRBJ1-5, with 7 bases that match TRBD1. The germline CDR1 and CDR2 sequences are MDHEN and SYDVKM. CDR3 length: 13 residues. V shed 11 bases, J shed 5 bases, and the junction held 9 bases outside the gene matches. Here the CDR3 reads CAGGPTGDQPQHF. In DNA form, the CDR3 reads TGTGCCGGGGGCCCAACAGGGGATCAGCCCCAGCATTTT. The full variable domain, rest sourced from reference TRBV28 and TRBJ1-5, is DVKVTQSSRYLVKRTGEKVFLECVQDMDHENMFWYRQDPGLGLRLIYFSYDVKMKEKGDIPEGYSVSREKKERFSLILESASTNQTSMYLCAGGPTGDQPQHFGDGTRLSIL.

This chain connects TRBV19 to TRBJ1-2; the D gene is possibly TRBD1 (6 bases). V lost 2 bases and J 8 bases, leaving 12 bases between the germline ends. This CDR3 spans 13 amino acids. CDR1 and CDR2 (germline): LNHDA, SQIVND (reference sequence). This CDR3 is CASSITGSGGYTF. The CDR3 nucleotides are TGTGCCAGTAGTATAACAGGGTCTGGGGGCTACACCTTC.

V usage is TRBV9 and J usage is TRBJ1-2; a possible D gene is TRBD1 (6 bases). Germline V gene lookup returns CDR1 SGDLS and CDR2 YYNGEE. V lost 4 bases and J 4 bases, leaving 11 bases between the germline ends. The CDR3 is 13 amino acids. The CDR3 protein is CASSLQGGYGYTF. DNA of the CDR3: TGTGCCAGCAGCTTACAAGGGGGCTATGGCTACACCTTC.

This clone has a single count. The J gene is TRBJ2-5, the V gene TRBV7-3; 7 bases line up with TRBD2. CDR1 SGHTA and CDR2 FQGTGA come from the germline V gene. The CDR3 sequence is 14 residues long. Trimming at V came to 8 bases and at J to 1 base, leaving 7 bases not matched to a gene. Here the CDR3 DNA reads TGTGCCAGCTCCCGGAGCGGGACCCAAGAGACCCAGTACTTC. Encoded protein: CASSRSGTQETQYF. The variable domain in full, with the rest retrieved from reference TRBV7-3 and TRBJ2-5, is GAGVSQTPSNKVTEKGKYVELRCDPISGHTALYWYRQSLGQGPEFLIYFQGTGAADDSGLPNDRFFAVRPEGSVSTLKIQRTERGDSAVYLCASSRSGTQETQYFGPGTRLLVL.

The chain links TRBV5-1 to TRBJ1-2; D gene ambiguous. The CDR3 sequence is 12 residues long. Germline V gene sequence: CDR1 SGHRS, CDR2 YFSETQ. Trimming removed 5 bases at V and 1 base at J, with 6 bases between. DNA for the CDR3: TGCGCCAGCAGGAGCGGTAACTATGGCTACACCTTC. Amino acids: CASRSGNYGYTF.

This rearrangement joins TRBV7-2 to TRBJ1-6; TRBD1 matches 8 bases. J gave up 5 bases and V 5 bases, and 8 bases lay outside the gene matches. CDR3 length equals 16 residues. Germline lookup yields CDR1 SGHTA and CDR2 FQGNSA. The CDR3 here is CASSNRGTLNNSPLHF. The CDR3 DNA is TGTGCCAGCAGCAACAGGGGGACTCTGAATAATTCACCCCTCCACTTT. Complete variable domain (other parts from reference TRBV7-2 and TRBJ1-6): GAGVSQSPSNKVTEKGKDVELRCDPISGHTALYWYRQSLGQGLEFLIYFQGNSAPDKSGLPSDRFSAERTGGSVSTLTIQRTQQEDSAVYLCASSNRGTLNNSPLHFGNGTRLTVT.

The chain carries TRBV28 and TRBJ1-2; the D gene is possibly TRBD1 (6 bases). The CDR3 consists of 15 residues. Germline CDR1 reads MDHEN; CDR2 reads SYDVKM. Deletions cut 5 bases from V and 12 bases from J, with 25 bases between. CDR3 bases: TGTGCCAGCAGTCAATCAGCCGGGGGCCTTAGGAGGGACACCTTC. Its translation is CASSQSAGGLRRDTF.

The V call is TRBV11-2, the J call TRBJ2-2; no clear D gene. CDR1 SGHAT and CDR2 FQNNGV come from the germline V gene. V shed 2 bases and J shed 6 bases, with 13 bases lying between them. The CDR3 runs to 15 residues. The CDR3 DNA is TGTGCCAGCAGCTTATCCGCCCCAATTGCCGGGGAGCTGTTTTTT. This gives the protein CASSLSAPIAGELFF.

CDR3 bases: TGTGCCAGCAGTGGGCCGACCTACAATGAGCAGTTCTTC. As protein: CASSGPTYNEQFF. The chain links TRBV28 to TRBJ2-1; no clear D gene. CDR3 length: 13 residues. The germline CDR1 and CDR2 sequences are MDHEN and SYDVKM. V shed 5 bases and J shed 2 bases, with 7 bases lying between them.

The chain joins TRBV28 to TRBJ1-6, with TRBD1 identical over 7 bases. After removal of 8 bases from V and 8 bases from J, the junction contained 9 bases not matched to a gene. Looked up from germline, CDR1 is MDHEN and CDR2 is SYDVKM. This CDR3 has 14 residues. CDR3 in DNA: TGTGCCAGCGGATTAGACAGGGTTTATTCACCCCTCCACTTT. Translated, it gives CASGLDRVYSPLHF.

This clone occurred once. This chain links TRBV7-2 with TRBJ1-2; no definite D call. The germline CDR1 and CDR2 sequences are SGHTA and FQGNSA. The CDR3 has 15 residues. The V end lost 0 bases, the J end lost 3 bases, and 11 bases lay between the germline ends. CDR3 DNA: TGTGCCAGCAGCTTAGCTAGAGGTGGGGACTATGGCTACACCTTC. Amino acids: CASSLARGGDYGYTF.

The chain couples TRBV12-3 or TRBV12-4 to TRBJ2-1; D call uncertain. The CDR3 sequence is 12 residues long. Deletions cut 3 bases from V and 7 bases from J, with 7 bases between. CDR3 loop: CASSFSRNEQFF. CDR3 DNA: TGTGCCAGCAGTTTCTCGAGGAATGAGCAGTTCTTC.

The chain combines TRBV4-2 with TRBJ1-4; D gene unclear. Trimming shortened V by 0 bases and J by 8 bases, and 10 bases separated the two germline ends. CDR3 length: 14 amino acids. Germline loops: CDR1 LGHNA, CDR2 YNFKEQ. The CDR3 reads CASSQEWRGEKLFF. In nucleotides, the CDR3 is TGTGCCAGCAGCCAAGAATGGCGGGGAGAAAAACTGTTTTTT.

V and J are TRBV7-3 and TRBJ1-6; D not resolved. CDR3 length equals 15 residues. The germline CDR1 and CDR2 sequences are SGHTA and FQGTGA. V was clipped by 3 bases and J by 7 bases, with 13 bases between them. The CDR3 DNA reads TGTGCCAGCAGCTTGGGCAGCGGCCCCAATTCACCCCTCCACTTT. It translates to CASSLGSGPNSPLHF.

The rearrangement joins TRBV7-2 to TRBJ2-3; the D is unclear. The CDR3 is 12 amino acids. Germline loops: CDR1 SGHTA, CDR2 FQGNSA. V lost 5 bases and J 4 bases, leaving 7 bases between the germline ends. CDR3 nucleotides: TGTGCCAGCAGCCGTGCGGCAGATACGCAGTATTTT. Its translation: CASSRAADTQYF.

This sequence joins TRBV29-1 and TRBJ1-2, with 7 nucleotides matching TRBD1. The CDR3 length is 15 residues. The V gene end was trimmed by 1 base and the J gene end by 1 base; junction bases not matched to a gene: 6. Germline CDR1 and CDR2: SQVTM and ANQGSEA. Here the CDR3 DNA reads TGCAGCGTTGAAGGCAGGGGGGGGATTAACTATGGCTACACCTTC. This gives the protein CSVEGRGGINYGYTF.

This chain uses TRBV20-1 with TRBJ1-1; D uncertain. The CDR3 contains 11 residues. Germline V gene data show CDR1 as DFQATT and CDR2 as SNEGSKA (reference sequence). The CDR3 DNA reads as TGCAGGGCCAACAGGAACACTGAAGCTTTCTTT. It yields the protein CRANRNTEAFF.